This TCR beta chain was captured by sequencing in a study of blood T cell repertoires in COVID-19. Overall study: Specimens from acute and convalescent COVID-19 originated in the United States, Italy and Spain.

This table comes from immunoSEQ multiplex PCR, and its TCRdb copy is limited to in-frame clones, with some not included. The sample lists 250,000 to 300,000 clones, 86% occurring once. The germline V gene encodes CDR1 SGHNT and CDR2 YYREEE (reference sequence). Trimming at V came to 5 bases and at J to 4 bases, leaving 11 bases not matched to a gene. The CDR3 loop spans 15 amino acids. Cohorts were determined from participant-reported clinical history. The genes are TRBV5-4 and TRBJ2-7, with 8 bases lining up with TRBD2. This receptor was taken from a young man who had recovered from COVID-19. Sequenced sample: PBMCs or T cells enriched from blood (not recorded which). CDR3 in DNA: TGTGCCAGCAGTTCCTTAGCGGGAAATCTTTACGAGCAGTACTTC. Translation gives CASSSLAGNLYEQYF.